Each of the 20 T cell receptor beta chains below was sequenced from the same sample in a study of cytomegalovirus exposure and HLA in healthy donors. The PCR used 60 Vbeta and 13 Jbeta primers. Sequencing was performed with immunoSEQ multiplex PCR; in TCRdb, only in-frame clones are kept and a portion is missing. This specimen shows roughly 71,000 clones; the ten leading clones hold roughly 4.7%. Sequencing was done on a sample of PBMCs. Receptors were obtained from a woman in her thirties or forties in good health and CMV-seropositive.

CDR3 nucleotides: TGTGCCACCAAAGGACAGAGCAATCAGCCCCAGCATTTT. Translating gives CATKGQSNQPQHF. The chain is built from TRBV2 and TRBJ1-5, with D perhaps matching TRBD1 (6 bases). The CDR3 runs to 13 residues. Germline V gene data show CDR1 as SNHLY and CDR2 as FYNNEI. V lost 10 bases and J lost 1, with 11 bases in between. The full variable domain, in which reference TRBV2 and TRBJ1-5 provide the parts outside the CDR3, is EPEVTQTPSHQVTQMGQEVILRCVPISNHLYFYWYRQILGQKVEFLVSFYNNEISEKSEIFDDQFSVERPDGSNFTLKIRSTKLEDSAMYFCATKGQSNQPQHFGDGTRLSIL.

The chain combines TRBV28 with TRBJ1-2, with D unclear. Germline CDR1 is MDHEN and CDR2 is SYDVKM. The CDR3 is made up of 14 amino acids. V was cut by 3 bases and J by 4 bases, with 12 bases left in between. As DNA, the CDR3 is TGTGCCAGCAGTTTTGAGGGTCCCATCTATGGCTACACCTTC. Translating gives CASSFEGPIYGYTF.

The chain recombines TRBV19 with TRBJ2-1, with a tentative D call TRBD1 (6 bases). Germline CDR1 and CDR2: LNHDA and SQIVND (reference sequence). The CDR3 consists of 13 residues. V dropped 6 bases and J dropped 5 bases, with 11 bases sitting between them. The CDR3 protein is CASRIQGHNEQFF. DNA for the CDR3: TGTGCCAGTAGGATACAGGGCCACAATGAGCAGTTCTTC.

This chain joins TRBV30 and TRBJ1-4; perhaps TRBD1 as D (5 bases). V dropped 2 bases and J dropped 4 bases, with 8 bases sitting between them. Per the germline V gene, CDR1 is GTSNPN and CDR2 is SVGIG (reference sequence). The CDR3 has 13 residues. CDR3 bases: TGTGCCTGGAGTAGACAGTATAATGAAAAACTGTTTTTT. Its translation: CAWSRQYNEKLFF.

The CDR3 protein is CASGPDMAGSTTEAFF. In nucleotides, the CDR3 is TGCGCCAGCGGGCCCGACATGGCTGGTAGTACCACTGAAGCTTTCTTT. The chain employs TRBV5-1 and TRBJ1-1; no clear D. Germline values: CDR1 SGHRS, CDR2 YFSETQ. This CDR3 has 16 residues. V was pared by 7 bases and J by 4 bases, with 23 bases between.

J is TRBJ1-3 and V is TRBV7-2; D is unresolved. CDR1 and CDR2 (germline): SGHTA, FQGNSA. CDR3 length: 11 residues. The V end lost 7 bases, the J end lost 7 bases, and 8 bases lay between the germline ends. The CDR3 loop reads CASTSANTIYF. CDR3 nucleotides: TGTGCCAGCACCAGCGCGAACACCATATATTTT.

The chain employs TRBV29-1 and TRBJ2-2; no clear D gene. Germline V gene sequence: CDR1 SQVTM, CDR2 ANQGSEA. The V and J ends lost 3 bases and 0 bases respectively, with 5 bases between them. The CDR3 covers 13 residues. CDR3: CSVEETNTGELFF. Written as DNA, the CDR3 is TGCAGCGTTGAGGAGACGAACACCGGGGAGCTGTTTTTT.

V is TRBV5-1 and J is TRBJ2-5, with D hard to call. Judging by the DNA end, TRBJ2-7 fits better; the J call may be wrong. The V gene's germline CDR1 is SGHRS and CDR2 YFSETQ. The CDR3 is 13 amino acids. DNA of the CDR3: TGCGCCAGCAGCTTTGGCGGCCCCTACGAGCAGTACTTC. Amino acid sequence: CASSFGGPYEQYF.

The J gene is TRBJ2-5, the V gene TRBV30; possibly TRBD2 for D (6 bases). The germline V gene has CDR1 GTSNPN and CDR2 SVGIG (reference sequence). V gave up 1 base and J gave up 1 base, with 10 bases separating them. CDR3 length equals 14 residues. CDR3 DNA sequence: TGTGCCTGGAGTGCTGGACTACCCCAAGAGACCCAGTACTTC. This codes for CAWSAGLPQETQYF.

The V gene is TRBV28, the J gene TRBJ1-4; D gene uncertain. Deletions cut 2 bases from V and 8 bases from J, with 9 bases between. The CDR3 has 13 residues. The germline CDR1 and CDR2 sequences are MDHEN and SYDVKM. The CDR3 DNA sequence: TGTGCCAGCAGTTTAACTTTTTTCGAAAAACTGTTTTTT. Its protein is CASSLTFFEKLFF.

The rearrangement links TRBV27 to TRBJ2-3, with a possible D match to TRBD1 (5 bases). V lost 5 bases and J 7 bases, leaving 10 bases between the germline ends. The CDR3 is 12 amino acids. Germline V CDR1 and CDR2: MNHEY, SMNVEV (reference sequence). This CDR3 is CASSLDIHTQYF. DNA of the CDR3: TGTGCCAGCAGTCTGGACATTCATACGCAGTATTTT.

The rearrangement links TRBV9 to TRBJ2-5, with D hard to call. CDR1 SGDLS and CDR2 YYNGEE come from the germline V gene. Trimming cost V 0 bases and J 2 bases, with 5 bases left between them. This CDR3 has 13 amino acids. This CDR3 is CASSVDGQETQYF. The CDR3 region has the DNA TGTGCCAGCAGCGTAGACGGGCAAGAGACCCAGTACTTC.

The chain has TRBV7-2 and TRBJ2-7; maybe TRBD1 (6 bases). The germline V and J ends were trimmed by 3 bases and 0 bases, with 12 bases remaining between them. The V gene's germline CDR1 is SGHTA and CDR2 FQGNSA. The CDR3 length is 15 residues. CDR3: CASSLATGSSYEQYF. The DNA for the CDR3 is TGTGCCAGCAGCTTGGCTACAGGGAGCTCCTACGAGCAGTACTTC.

The chain is built from TRBV5-1 and TRBJ2-2; D is unresolved. The CDR3 is 17 amino acids. V was pared by 4 bases and J by 0 bases, with 16 bases between. Germline CDR1 and CDR2: SGHRS and YFSETQ. CDR3 loop: CASSAQKMDTNTGELFF. The CDR3 DNA follows: TGCGCCAGCAGCGCACAGAAAATGGATACGAACACCGGGGAGCTGTTTTTT.

The gene calls are TRBV13 and TRBJ2-7; maybe TRBD2 (7 bases). Trimming took 5 bases from V and 5 from J, leaving 22 bases between them. The CDR3 is 16 residues long. The germline V gene has CDR1 PRHDT and CDR2 FYEKMQ (reference sequence). CDR3 nucleotides: TGTGCCAGCAGCCACTCTGGGGGCGGGAGTTCAAACGAGCAGTACTTC. Translating gives CASSHSGGGSSNEQYF.

The rearrangement links TRBV5-8 to TRBJ1-1; possible D gene TRBD1, 5 bases. This CDR3 is 17 amino acids long. With 3 bases removed from V and 0 bases from J, the gap between germline ends came to 18 bases. The germline V gene encodes CDR1 SGHTS and CDR2 YDEGEE. In DNA, the CDR3 is TGTGCCAGCAGCTCCGATCGGGGGGAAAATGTGAACACTGAAGCTTTCTTT. Translation: CASSSDRGENVNTEAFF.

This rearrangement joins TRBV19 to TRBJ2-2; the match to TRBD1 covers 7 bases. The CDR3 has 14 residues. Germline V gene sequence: CDR1 LNHDA, CDR2 SQIVND (reference sequence). The V gene end was trimmed by 6 bases and the J gene end by 5 bases; junction bases not matched to a gene: 6. The DNA for the CDR3 is TGTGCCAGTAGCCTGGGACAGATGACCGGGGAGCTGTTTTTT. Translating gives CASSLGQMTGELFF.

The J gene is TRBJ1-5, the V gene TRBV5-4; 8 bases agree with TRBD1. Germline-derived CDR1 and CDR2 are SGHNT and YYREEE (reference sequence). After removal of 4 bases from V and 7 bases from J, the junction contained 4 bases not matched to a gene. CDR3 size: 13 residues. CDR3: CASSKDRGQPQHF. The CDR3 DNA reads as TGTGCCAGCAGCAAAGACAGGGGCCAGCCCCAGCATTTT.

The rearrangement links TRBV7-3 to TRBJ2-3; 12 positions agree with TRBD2. Looked up from germline, CDR1 is SGHTA and CDR2 is FQGTGA. With 4 bases clipped from V and 7 bases from J, the junction kept 9 bases outside the gene matches. The CDR3 covers 16 residues. This CDR3 is CASSSRLAGGPNTQYF. CDR3 nucleotide sequence: TGTGCCAGCAGCTCGCGTCTAGCGGGGGGGCCGAATACGCAGTATTTT.

V and J are TRBV7-2 and TRBJ2-2, with D possibly matching TRBD1 (6 bases). This CDR3 has 18 amino acids. Germline V gene data show CDR1 as SGHTA and CDR2 as FQGNSA. V lost 2 bases and J lost 8, with 24 bases in between. The CDR3 region has the DNA TGTGCCAGCAGCTTATTTACCAACGGACAGAACTGGGTGGGGGAGCTGTTTTTT. It encodes CASSLFTNGQNWVGELFF.